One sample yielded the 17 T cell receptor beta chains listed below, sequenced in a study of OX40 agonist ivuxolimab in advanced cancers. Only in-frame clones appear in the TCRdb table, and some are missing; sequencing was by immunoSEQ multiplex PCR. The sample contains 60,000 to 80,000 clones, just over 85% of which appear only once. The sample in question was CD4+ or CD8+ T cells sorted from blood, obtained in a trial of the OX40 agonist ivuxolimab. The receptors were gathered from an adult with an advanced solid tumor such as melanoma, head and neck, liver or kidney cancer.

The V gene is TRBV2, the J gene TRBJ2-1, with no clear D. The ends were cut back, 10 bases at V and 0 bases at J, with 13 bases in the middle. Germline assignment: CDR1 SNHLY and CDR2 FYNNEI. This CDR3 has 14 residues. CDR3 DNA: TGTGCCACCACACTTCAGGTCTCCTACAATGAGCAGTTCTTC. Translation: CATTLQVSYNEQFF. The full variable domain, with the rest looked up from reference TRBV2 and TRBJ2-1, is EPEVTQTPSHQVTQMGQEVILRCVPISNHLYFYWYRQILGQKVEFLVSFYNNEISEKSEIFDDQFSVERPDGSNFTLKIRSTKLEDSAMYFCATTLQVSYNEQFFGPGTRLTVL.

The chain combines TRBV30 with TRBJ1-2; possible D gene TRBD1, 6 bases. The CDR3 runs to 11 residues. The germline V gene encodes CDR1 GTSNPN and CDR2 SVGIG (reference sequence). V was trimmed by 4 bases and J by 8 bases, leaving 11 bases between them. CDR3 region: CAWKQGKGYTF. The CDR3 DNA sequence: TGTGCCTGGAAACAGGGTAAAGGCTACACCTTC.

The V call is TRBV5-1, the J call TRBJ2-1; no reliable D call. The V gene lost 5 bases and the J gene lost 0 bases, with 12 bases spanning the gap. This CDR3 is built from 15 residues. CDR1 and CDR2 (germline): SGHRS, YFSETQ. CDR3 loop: CASRYVSSSYNEQFF. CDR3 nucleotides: TGCGCCAGCAGATACGTTTCGAGCTCCTACAATGAGCAGTTCTTC.

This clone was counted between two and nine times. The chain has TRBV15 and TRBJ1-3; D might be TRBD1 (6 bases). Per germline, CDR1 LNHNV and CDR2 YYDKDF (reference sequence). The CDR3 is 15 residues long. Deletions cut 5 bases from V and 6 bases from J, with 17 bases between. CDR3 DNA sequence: TGTGCCACCAGCGGAGCAAGGACAGCCGAAAACACCATATATTTT. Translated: CATSGARTAENTIYF.

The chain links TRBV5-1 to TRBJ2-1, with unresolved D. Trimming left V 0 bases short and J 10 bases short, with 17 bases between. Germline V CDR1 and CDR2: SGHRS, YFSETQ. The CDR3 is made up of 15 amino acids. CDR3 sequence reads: CASSLVEEVLQEQFF. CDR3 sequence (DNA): TGCGCCAGCAGCTTGGTAGAGGAAGTCCTACAAGAGCAGTTCTTC. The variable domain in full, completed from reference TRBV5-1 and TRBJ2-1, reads KAGVTQTPRYLIKTRGQQVTLSCSPISGHRSVSWYQQTPGQGLQFLFEYFSETQRNKGNFPGRFSGRQFSNSRSEMNVSTLELGDSALYLCASSLVEEVLQEQFFGPGTRLTVL.

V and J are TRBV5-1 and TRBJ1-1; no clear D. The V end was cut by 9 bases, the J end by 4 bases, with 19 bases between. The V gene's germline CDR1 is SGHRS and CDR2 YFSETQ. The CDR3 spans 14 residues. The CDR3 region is CATSAWISSTEAFF. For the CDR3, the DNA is TGCGCCACCTCAGCTTGGATCTCCTCCACTGAAGCTTTCTTT.

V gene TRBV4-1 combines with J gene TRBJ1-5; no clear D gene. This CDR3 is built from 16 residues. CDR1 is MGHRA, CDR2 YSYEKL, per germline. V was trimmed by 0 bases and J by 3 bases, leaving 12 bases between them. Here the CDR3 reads CASSQEGIQINQPQHF. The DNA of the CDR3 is TGCGCCAGCAGCCAAGAGGGTATACAGATCAATCAGCCCCAGCATTTT.

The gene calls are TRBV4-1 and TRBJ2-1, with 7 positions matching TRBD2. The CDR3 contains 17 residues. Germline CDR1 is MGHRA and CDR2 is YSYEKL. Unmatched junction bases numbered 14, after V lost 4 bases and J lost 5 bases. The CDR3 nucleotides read TGCGCCAGCAGCCTCTCGAATGCAGCGGGGCCCCACAATGAGCAGTTCTTC. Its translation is CASSLSNAAGPHNEQFF.

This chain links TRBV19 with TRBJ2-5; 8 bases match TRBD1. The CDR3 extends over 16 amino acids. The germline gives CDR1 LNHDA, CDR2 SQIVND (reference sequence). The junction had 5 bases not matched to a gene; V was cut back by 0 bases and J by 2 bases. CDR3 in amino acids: CASSIDVNRGQETQYF. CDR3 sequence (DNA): TGTGCCAGTAGTATAGATGTTAACAGGGGGCAAGAGACCCAGTACTTC.

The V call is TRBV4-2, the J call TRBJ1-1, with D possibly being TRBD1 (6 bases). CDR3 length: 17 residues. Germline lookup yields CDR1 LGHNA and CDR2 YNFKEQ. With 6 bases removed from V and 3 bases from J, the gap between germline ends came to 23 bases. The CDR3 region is CASRARWVQGRDTEAFF. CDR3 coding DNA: TGTGCCAGCAGAGCAAGATGGGTTCAGGGGCGCGACACTGAAGCTTTCTTT.

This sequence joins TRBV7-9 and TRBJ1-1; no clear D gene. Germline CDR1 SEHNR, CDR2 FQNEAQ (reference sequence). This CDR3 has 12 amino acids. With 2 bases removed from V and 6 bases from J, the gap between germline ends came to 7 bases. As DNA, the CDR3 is TGTGCCAGCAGCTTAAACTCGGCTGAAGCTTTCTTT. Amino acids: CASSLNSAEAFF.

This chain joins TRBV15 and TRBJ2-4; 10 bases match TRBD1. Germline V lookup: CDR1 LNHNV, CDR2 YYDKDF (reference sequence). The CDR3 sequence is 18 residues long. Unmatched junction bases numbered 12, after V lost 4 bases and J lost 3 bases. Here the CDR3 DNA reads TGTGCCACCAGCACCGGACAGGGGGTAGGGGATAACAAAAACATTCAGTACTTC. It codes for CATSTGQGVGDNKNIQYF.

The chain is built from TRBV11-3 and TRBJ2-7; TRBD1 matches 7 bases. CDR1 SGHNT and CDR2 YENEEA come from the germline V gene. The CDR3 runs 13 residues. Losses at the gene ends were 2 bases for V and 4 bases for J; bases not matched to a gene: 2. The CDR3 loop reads CASSLTTGYEQYF. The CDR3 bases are TGTGCCAGCAGCTTAACGACAGGGTACGAGCAGTACTTC. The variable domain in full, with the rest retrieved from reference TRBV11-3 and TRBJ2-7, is EAGVVQSPRYKIIEKKQPVAFWCNPISGHNTLYWYLQNLGQGPELLIRYENEEAVDDSQLPKDRFSAERLKGVDSTLKIQPAELGDSAVYLCASSLTTGYEQYFGPGTRLTVT.

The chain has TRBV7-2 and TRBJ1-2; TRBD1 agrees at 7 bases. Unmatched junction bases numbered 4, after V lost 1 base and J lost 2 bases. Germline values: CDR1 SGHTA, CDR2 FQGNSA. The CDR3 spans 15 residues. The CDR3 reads CASSLVVGGNYGYTF. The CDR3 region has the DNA TGTGCCAGCAGCTTAGTAGTAGGGGGCAACTATGGCTACACCTTC.

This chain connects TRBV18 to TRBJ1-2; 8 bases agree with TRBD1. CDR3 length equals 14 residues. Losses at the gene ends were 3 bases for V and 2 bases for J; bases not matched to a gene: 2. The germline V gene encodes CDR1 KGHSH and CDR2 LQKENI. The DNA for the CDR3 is TGTGCCAGCTCACCGGGGACAGGAAACTATGGCTACACCTTC. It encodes CASSPGTGNYGYTF.

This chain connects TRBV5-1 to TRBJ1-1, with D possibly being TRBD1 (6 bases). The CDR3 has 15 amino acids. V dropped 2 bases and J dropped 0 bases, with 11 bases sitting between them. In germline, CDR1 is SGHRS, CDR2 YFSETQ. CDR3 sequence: CASSFLGGLNTEAFF. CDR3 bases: TGCGCCAGCAGCTTTTTAGGGGGTTTGAACACTGAAGCTTTCTTT.

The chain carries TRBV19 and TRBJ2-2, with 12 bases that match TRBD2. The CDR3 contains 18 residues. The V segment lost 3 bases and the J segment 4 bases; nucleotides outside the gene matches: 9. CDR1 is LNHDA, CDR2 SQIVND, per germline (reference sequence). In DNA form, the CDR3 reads TGTGCCAGTAGTATCCCCCTAGCGGGGGGGCGCGGCACCGGGGAGCTGTTTTTT. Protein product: CASSIPLAGGRGTGELFF.